Below, 5 T cell receptor beta chains from the same sample are listed, as sequenced in a study of cytomegalovirus exposure and HLA in healthy donors. The study ran its PCR with 60 Vbeta and 13 Jbeta primers. The table came from immunoSEQ multiplex PCR; TCRdb's copy has only in-frame clones and leaves some out. The sample yields about 100,000 clones, 75% seen once. Input material: PBMCs. Receptor source: a woman between 18 and 29 years old in good health and CMV-seropositive.

This sequence joins TRBV5-1 and TRBJ1-1, with TRBD1 matching over 9 bases. The CDR3 is 14 amino acids. V was pared by 2 bases and J by 4 bases, with 3 bases of the junction left unmatched. Germline CDR1 is SGHRS and CDR2 is YFSETQ. The CDR3 DNA reads as TGCGCCAGCAGCTTTGGACAGGGGCCCACTGAAGCTTTCTTT. This codes for CASSFGQGPTEAFF.

V gene TRBV5-4 combines with J gene TRBJ2-1, with TRBD1 identical over 7 bases. Germline values: CDR1 SGHNT, CDR2 YYREEE (reference sequence). V lost 4 bases to trimming and J lost 9 bases; unmatched junction nucleotides: 4. The CDR3 contains 12 residues. CDR3 loop: CASSRQGPEQFF. CDR3 nucleotides: TGTGCCAGCAGCCGACAGGGACCTGAGCAGTTCTTC.

This clone was detected only a few times. V is TRBV7-9 and J is TRBJ2-7; D call uncertain. Germline-derived CDR1 and CDR2 are SEHNR and FQNEAQ (reference sequence). Trimming cost V 5 bases and J 4 bases, with 12 bases left between them. CDR3 length equals 13 residues. CDR3 nucleotides: TGTGCCAGCAGCCCCGCGGCGACTTACGAGCAGTACTTC. As protein: CASSPAATYEQYF.

The J gene is TRBJ2-1, the V gene TRBV19; TRBD2 matches at 12 bases. The trim removed 4 bases at V and 6 bases at J, leaving 7 bases unmatched. This CDR3 comprises 16 residues. CDR1 is LNHDA, CDR2 SQIVND, per germline (reference sequence). CDR3 bases: TGTGCCAGTAGTAGGGCTAGCGGGAGGGCCGCCAATGAGCAGTTCTTC. Its protein product is CASSRASGRAANEQFF.

This clone was observed a single time. This rearrangement joins TRBV28 to TRBJ1-1; D is undetermined. The CDR3 covers 15 residues. V gave up 2 bases and J gave up 0 bases, with 10 bases separating them. CDR1 and CDR2 from the germline V gene are MDHEN and SYDVKM. The CDR3 nucleotides read TGTGCCAGCAGTTTAGGTAGCCGCTTGAACACTGAAGCTTTCTTT. This codes for CASSLGSRLNTEAFF.